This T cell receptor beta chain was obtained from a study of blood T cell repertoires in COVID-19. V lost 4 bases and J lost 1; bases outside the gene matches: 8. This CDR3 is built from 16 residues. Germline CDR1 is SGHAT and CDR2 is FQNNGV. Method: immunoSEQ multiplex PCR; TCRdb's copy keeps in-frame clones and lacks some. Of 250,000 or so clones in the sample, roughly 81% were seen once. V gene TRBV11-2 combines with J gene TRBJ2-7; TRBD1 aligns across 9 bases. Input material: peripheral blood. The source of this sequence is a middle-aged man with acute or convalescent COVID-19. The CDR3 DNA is TGTGCCAGCAGCTCCGGGACAGGGAGTGGATCCTACGAGCAGTACTTC. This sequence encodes CASSSGTGSGSYEQYF.